This is a list of T cell receptor beta chains from one sample in a study of cytomegalovirus exposure and HLA in healthy donors. Here immunoSEQ multiplex PCR was the method, and the copy in TCRdb shows in-frame clones only, minus some. This sample has fewer than 300,000 clones, with roughly 90% found just once. The sample taken for sequencing was PBMCs. All receptors derive from a woman aged 18-35 years in good health and CMV-seronegative. Each CDR3 is given with its conserved first and last residue. Each record gives: J gene, CDR3 length, V gene, clone size, D gene, CDR3 DNA, CDR3 protein. The D gene is left open where the match is weak. Clone size appears in some rows only: once, few, many, or a class for an expanded clone.

TRBJ2-7 | 17 | TRBV30 | . | . | TGTGCCTGGAGTGCGACCCCGCCGTTCGGCAGGACCTACGAGCAGTACTTC | CAWSATPPFGRTYEQYF
TRBJ2-2 | 15 | TRBV28 | . | . | TGTGCCAGCAATAGTGCGGGAGAGGGGGCCGGGGAGCTGTTTTTT | CASNSAGEGAGELFF
TRBJ2-3 | 13 | TRBV2 | . | TRBD1 | TGTGCCAGCACCTCTGGGGGGGACAGGGATTGGTATTTT | CASTSGGDRDWYF
TRBJ2-7 | 12 | TRBV5-6 | . | . | TGTGCCAGCAGCTTGGCGAGCGGCGAGCAGTACTTC | CASSLASGEQYF
TRBJ2-1 | 14 | TRBV6-5 | . | . | TGTGCCAGCAGGTACTCAACAGGGGGGGGTGAGCAGTTCTTC | CASRYSTGGGEQFF
TRBJ2-1 | 15 | TRBV11-2 | . | TRBD2 | TGTGCCAGCAGCTCCCGGACTAGCGGGAGAAATGAGCAGTTCTTC | CASSSRTSGRNEQFF
TRBJ2-3 | 17 | TRBV9 | . | TRBD2 | TGTGCCAGCAGCGTAGAAGCAGCGGGAGGGCCTAAAGATACGCAGTATTTT | CASSVEAAGGPKDTQYF
TRBJ1-5 | 12 | TRBV29-1 | . | . | TGCAGCGCCAAGGGGAGCAATCAGCCCCAGCATTTT | CSAKGSNQPQHF
TRBJ1-5 | 13 | TRBV28 | . | TRBD1 | TGTGCCAGCAGTTGGACAGGGAATCAGCCCCAGCATTTT | CASSWTGNQPQHF
TRBJ2-1 | 13 | TRBV19 | few | . | TGTGCCAGTAGTATAGATATCTACAATGAGCAGTTCTTC | CASSIDIYNEQFF
TRBJ1-1 | 15 | TRBV6-5 | . | . | TGTGCCAGCAGTTTCAACATCGACACTGGCACTGAAGCTTTCTTT | CASSFNIDTGTEAFF
TRBJ1-4 | 13 | TRBV28 | . | . | TGTGCCAGCAGTTTAGCACAGGTTGAAAAACTGTTTTTT | CASSLAQVEKLFF
TRBJ2-7 | 15 | TRBV4-3 | many | TRBD2 | TGCGCCAGCAGCCAAGACCGGGAGGCTGTTGACGAGCAGTACTTC | CASSQDREAVDEQYF
TRBJ2-3 | 15 | TRBV28 | . | TRBD2 | TGTGCCAGCAGGATTAGCGGGAGGCCTCCAGATACGCAGTATTTT | CASRISGRPPDTQYF
TRBJ1-2 | 15 | TRBV28 | once | TRBD1 | TGTGCCAGCAGTTTAGACCCGGGACAGAGCTATGGCTACACCTTC | CASSLDPGQSYGYTF
TRBJ1-3 | 11 | TRBV20-1 | . | . | TGCAGTGCCTCCCCTGGAAACACCATATATTTT | CSASPGNTIYF
TRBJ2-1 | 19 | TRBV9 | . | TRBD2 | TGTGCCAGCAGCGGGGGCCGGCTAGCGGGAGGGCCCAAGAGAAATGAGCAGTTCTTC | CASSGGRLAGGPKRNEQFF
TRBJ1-1 | 14 | TRBV28 | . | TRBD1 | TGTGCCGGAGGACAGGGCTCTTTGGCGACAGAAGCTTTCTTT | CAGGQGSLATEAFF
TRBJ2-2 | 17 | TRBV9 | . | TRBD1 | TGTGCCAGCAGCGTAGCACGGACAGGGGGGGACACCGGGGAGCTGTTTTTT | CASSVARTGGDTGELFF
TRBJ1-2 | 14 | TRBV6-1 | once | . | TGTGCCAGCAGTGAAGGCGCAGGGTGGTATGGCTACACCTTC | CASSEGAGWYGYTF
TRBJ2-1 | 16 | TRBV9 | once | TRBD2 | TGTGCCAGCAGCGTGCAATCTAGCGGAGGGGCCAATGAGCAGTTCTTC | CASSVQSSGGANEQFF
TRBJ2-1 | 19 | TRBV4-1 | . | . | TGCGCCAGCAGCCCGACCGCACTCAAGGCGGGATTGGCCTACAATGAGCAGTTCTTC | CASSPTALKAGLAYNEQFF
TRBJ2-7 | 14 | TRBV28 | . | TRBD2 | TGTGCCAGCAGTCGACTAGCGGGACGCTACGAGCAGTACTTC | CASSRLAGRYEQYF
TRBJ2-7 | 15 | TRBV9 | . | . | TGTGCCAGCAGCGTAGAAGCAGGTCTTAACTACGAGCAGTACTTC | CASSVEAGLNYEQYF
TRBJ1-2 | 12 | TRBV2 | . | TRBD1 | TGTGCCAGCAGTCCCGGGACAGGGTTCTACACCTTC | CASSPGTGFYTF
TRBJ2-3 | 17 | TRBV4-1 | . | . | TGCGCCAGCAGCCGATTTTTAATCAGTATGTTCACAGATACGCAGTATTTT | CASSRFLISMFTDTQYF
TRBJ2-5 | 13 | TRBV7-2 | . | TRBD1 | TGTGCCAGCAGCCAAAACAGGGGCGAGACCCAGTACTTC | CASSQNRGETQYF
TRBJ2-1 | 18 | TRBV9 | . | TRBD2 | TGTGCCAGCAGCGTGTCCTCGACTAGCGGGAGCTCCTACAATGAGCAGTTCTTC | CASSVSSTSGSSYNEQFF
TRBJ2-1 | 15 | TRBV6-5 | . | TRBD1 | TGTGCCAGCCTAGGCCGGGACAGGGGCATCGATGAGCAGTTCTTC | CASLGRDRGIDEQFF
TRBJ1-5 | 15 | TRBV6-5 | . | . | TGTGCCAGCAGCCCGCGTGGGGGGAGCAATCAGCCCCAGCATTTT | CASSPRGGSNQPQHF
TRBJ1-2 | 18 | TRBV18 | . | TRBD1 | TGTGCCAGCTCACTTTCAAGGACAGGCCAAAGCTATAACTATGGCTACACCTTC | CASSLSRTGQSYNYGYTF
TRBJ1-2 | 15 | TRBV5-1 | . | TRBD1 | TGCGCCAGCAGCTTGGCCCAGGGGGCAGTCTATGGCTACACCTTC | CASSLAQGAVYGYTF
TRBJ2-5 | 14 | TRBV10-1 | . | TRBD1 | TGCGCCAGCAGTCCTGGACAGGGACAAGAGACCCAGTACTTC | CASSPGQGQETQYF
TRBJ1-1 | 13 | TRBV18 | . | TRBD1 | TGTGCCAGCTCACAATCCGGGACAGATGAAGCTTTCTTT | CASSQSGTDEAFF
TRBJ1-2 | 14 | TRBV28 | . | TRBD1 | TGTGCCAGCAGGGCCCCCGGGACAGTCTATGGCTACACCTTC | CASRAPGTVYGYTF
TRBJ2-2 | 16 | TRBV6-5 | once | . | TGTGCCAGCAGTTACTCCTTTGCGTCAAACACCGGGGAGCTGTTTTTT | CASSYSFASNTGELFF
TRBJ2-2 | 16 | TRBV5-4 | once | TRBD2 | TGTGCCAGCAGCTTGAAGCGGGAGAAGGACACCGGGGAGCTGTTTTTT | CASSLKREKDTGELFF
TRBJ2-1 | 16 | TRBV4-3 | . | . | TGCGCCAGCAGCCAAGATTATACGACTACTTACAATGAGCAGTTCTTC | CASSQDYTTTYNEQFF
TRBJ1-2 | 13 | TRBV19 | . | TRBD1 | TGTGCCAGTAGTGCGGACAGGGTCTATGGCTACACCTTC | CASSADRVYGYTF
TRBJ1-2 | 14 | TRBV7-2 | . | . | TGTGCCAGCAGCCCAGGGGATTTCGACTATGGCTACACCTTC | CASSPGDFDYGYTF
TRBJ2-3 | 15 | TRBV10-2 | . | TRBD2 | TGCGCCAGCGCGGGAGACGCGGAGGGCACAGATACGCAGTATTTT | CASAGDAEGTDTQYF
TRBJ2-7 | 15 | TRBV19 | . | TRBD2 | TGTGCCAGTAGTATAGGAGCGGGATCTAGCTACGAGCAGTACTTC | CASSIGAGSSYEQYF
TRBJ2-7 | 13 | TRBV4-3 | . | . | TGCGCCAGCAGCCAAGATCTTTTTAACGAGCAGTACTTC | CASSQDLFNEQYF
TRBJ2-7 | 14 | TRBV6-1 | . | . | TGTGCCAGCAGTGAACTAACCCCAACCACCGAGCAGTACTTC | CASSELTPTTEQYF
TRBJ2-5 | 14 | TRBV6-5 | once | TRBD2 | TGTGCCAGCAGTACCGAGCGGGGGCAAGAGACCCAGTACTTC | CASSTERGQETQYF
TRBJ1-6 | 17 | TRBV27 | . | . | TGTGCCAGCAGTTTAGGGCGGCCAGGGTCCTATAATTCACCCCTCCACTTT | CASSLGRPGSYNSPLHF
TRBJ2-7 | 13 | TRBV5-1 | . | . | TGCGCCAGCAGCTCCGGACAGCCCTACGAGCAGTACTTC | CASSSGQPYEQYF
TRBJ2-4 | 17 | TRBV2 | once | TRBD2 | TGTGCCAGCAGTGAAGCCCCGGGACTAGCGGGAGAAAACATTCAGTACTTC | CASSEAPGLAGENIQYF
TRBJ1-2 | 19 | TRBV4-2 | . | TRBD1 | TGTGCCAGCAGCCAAGATCTGGACAGGGGAGGATACAATAACTATGGCTACACCTTC | CASSQDLDRGGYNNYGYTF
TRBJ1-2 | 11 | TRBV28 | . | . | TGTGCCAGCAGCGGGATCTATGGCTACACCTTC | CASSGIYGYTF
TRBJ1-2 | 12 | TRBV30 | . | . | TGTGCCTGGAGTGTTTACAGCTATGGCTACACCTTC | CAWSVYSYGYTF
TRBJ2-1 | 14 | TRBV28 | . | TRBD1 | TGTGCCGTACGTCAGGGGGATCACTACAATGAGCAGTTCTTC | CAVRQGDHYNEQFF
TRBJ1-1 | 14 | TRBV19 | . | . | TGTGCCAGTAGGATAGGGAGAGGATGGACTGAAGCTTTCTTT | CASRIGRGWTEAFF
TRBJ2-5 | 16 | TRBV2 | . | TRBD2 | TGTGCCACCATGGAGACAGCGGGAGGTTCAGCAGAGACCCAGTACTTC | CATMETAGGSAETQYF
TRBJ2-7 | 14 | TRBV6-4 | few | . | TGTGCCAGGCACCCCGGACAGTTCTCCTACGAGCAGTACTTC | CARHPGQFSYEQYF